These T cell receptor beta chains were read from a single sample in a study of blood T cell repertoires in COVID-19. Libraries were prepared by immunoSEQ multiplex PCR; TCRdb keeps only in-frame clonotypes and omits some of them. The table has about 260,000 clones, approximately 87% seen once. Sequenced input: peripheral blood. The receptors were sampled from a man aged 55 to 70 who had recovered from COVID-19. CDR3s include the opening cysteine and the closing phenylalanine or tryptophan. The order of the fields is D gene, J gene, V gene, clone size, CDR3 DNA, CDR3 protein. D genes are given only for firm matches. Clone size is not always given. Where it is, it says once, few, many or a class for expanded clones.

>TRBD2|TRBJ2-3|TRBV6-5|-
TGTGCCAGCAGAACCGGGACTAGCGGGGGAGTTACGCAGTATTTT
CASRTGTSGGVTQYF
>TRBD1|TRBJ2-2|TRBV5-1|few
TGCGCCAGCAGCTTGACAGGGGGATCGGGCGGGGAGCTGTTTTTT
CASSLTGGSGGELFF
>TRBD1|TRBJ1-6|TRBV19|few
TGTGCCAGTAGTGAGACCGGGACAGGGTACTCACCCCTCCACTTT
CASSETGTGYSPLHF
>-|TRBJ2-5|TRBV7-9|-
TGTGCCAGCAGCCCGGGGAGGAAACAAGAGACCCAGTACTTC
CASSPGRKQETQYF
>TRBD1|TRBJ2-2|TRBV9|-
TGTGCCAGCAGCCCACGCCCGATAACAGGGGGAGGTGACACCGGGGAGCTGTTTTTT
CASSPRPITGGGDTGELFF
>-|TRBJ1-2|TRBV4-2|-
TGTGCCAGCAGCCAAGATAAAGGGGTTTATTATGGCTACACCTTC
CASSQDKGVYYGYTF
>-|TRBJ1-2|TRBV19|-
TGTGCCAGTAGTATACTCAGGGCGCGGTATGGCTACACCTTC
CASSILRARYGYTF
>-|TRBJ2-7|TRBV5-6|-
TGTGCCAGCAGTCCAACAGGGCAGGGCGAGCAGTACTTC
CASSPTGQGEQYF
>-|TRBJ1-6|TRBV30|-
TGTGCCGGCACAGGGCAGTATAATTCACCCCTCCACTTT
CAGTGQYNSPLHF
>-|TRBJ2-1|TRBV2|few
TGTGCCAGCAGCCTCTCCTACAATGAGCAGTTCTTC
CASSLSYNEQFF
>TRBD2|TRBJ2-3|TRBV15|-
TGTGCCACCAGCAGAGTGGCGGGGGGCACAGATACGCAGTATTTT
CATSRVAGGTDTQYF
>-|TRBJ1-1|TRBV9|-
TGTGCCAGCAGCGTAGACGGGGGGCGGAGGACTGAAGCTTTCTTT
CASSVDGGRRTEAFF
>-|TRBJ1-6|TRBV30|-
TGTGCCAAATCCGTGGACAGTAATTCACCCCTCCACTTT
CAKSVDSNSPLHF
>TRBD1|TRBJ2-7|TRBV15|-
TGTGCCACCAGCAGTCAAGGGACAGTCCGAGACGAGCAGTACTTC
CATSSQGTVRDEQYF
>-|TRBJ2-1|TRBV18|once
TGTGCCAGCTCACCTATTACCGGGAGTAGCAATGAGCAGTTCTTC
CASSPITGSSNEQFF
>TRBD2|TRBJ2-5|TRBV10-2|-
TGCGCCAGCAGTGGAGCGGGAGAGGTATCAGAGACCCAGTACTTC
CASSGAGEVSETQYF
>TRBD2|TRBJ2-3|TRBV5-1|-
TGCGCCAGCAGCTTGGGGCTAGCGGGGGCCGGGGCAGATACGCAGTATTTT
CASSLGLAGAGADTQYF
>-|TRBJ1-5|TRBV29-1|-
TGCAGCGTTGCCCTAAATACAGGGTCGACTCAGCCCCAGCATTTT
CSVALNTGSTQPQHF
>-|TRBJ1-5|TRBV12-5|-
TGTGCTAGTGGTTCAGGGCCCAATCAGCCCCAGCATTTT
CASGSGPNQPQHF
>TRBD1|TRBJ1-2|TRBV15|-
TGTGCCACCAGCAGAGCCGGGACAGGGGGTGTTGGCTACACCTTC
CATSRAGTGGVGYTF
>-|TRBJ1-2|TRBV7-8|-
TGTGCCAGCAGCCCGAGGACAGTCTCTTATGGCTACACCTTC
CASSPRTVSYGYTF
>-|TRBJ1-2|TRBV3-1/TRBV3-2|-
TGTGCCAGCAGCCAACTCAGGACGGGGAACTATGGCTACACCTTC
CASSQLRTGNYGYTF
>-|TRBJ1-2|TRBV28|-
TGTGCCACCAAACCTGGAGGACGGAACTATGGCTACACCTTC
CATKPGGRNYGYTF
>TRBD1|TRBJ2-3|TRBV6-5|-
TGTGCCAGCACCCCGACAGGGGCGAGCACAGATACGCAGTATTTT
CASTPTGASTDTQYF
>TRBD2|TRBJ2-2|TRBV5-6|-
TGTGCCAGCAGCTTCTGGACTAGCGGGAGTCCTGGCGGGGAGCTGTTTTTT
CASSFWTSGSPGGELFF
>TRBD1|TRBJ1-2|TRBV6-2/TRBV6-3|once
TGTGCCAGCAGTCGACAGGGAATAATCTATGGCTACACCTTC
CASSRQGIIYGYTF
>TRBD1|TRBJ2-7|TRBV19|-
TGTGCCAGTAGCCCTGGGACAGTTTTCTACGAGCAGTACTTC
CASSPGTVFYEQYF
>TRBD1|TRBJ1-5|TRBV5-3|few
TGTGCCAGAAGCCCTGGACAGGCCCTTCCGCCCCAGCATTTT
CARSPGQALPPQHF
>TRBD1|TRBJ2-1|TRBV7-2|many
TGTGCCAGCAGCTTCCGGACAGGGCGCTCCTACAATGAGCAGTTCTTC
CASSFRTGRSYNEQFF